Below are 17 T cell receptor beta chains sequenced from a single sample in a study of vaccination effects on CD4 cells after COVID-19. Produced via immunoSEQ multiplex PCR; TCRdb's table is partial and in-frame only. The repertoire includes tens of thousands of clones, roughly 80% of them detected once, and about 2.5% sits in the top ten. Culture proceeded for 10 days, and CD4+ T cells were then isolated. Vaccine administered to participants consisted of two doses of either BNT162b2 or mRNA-1273. Their target antigens are unknown. Sequenced material: CD4+ T cells from PBMCs cultured without peptide, taken after COVID-19 vaccination. These receptors were taken from a human donor who received a COVID-19 vaccine.

V gene TRBV7-2 combines with J gene TRBJ2-4, with a weak D call TRBD2 (6 bases). The V end lost 2 bases, the J end lost 7 bases, and 9 bases lay between the germline ends. CDR3 size: 13 residues. The V gene's germline CDR1 is SGHTA and CDR2 FQGNSA. Here the CDR3 DNA reads TGTGCCAGCAGCTTACTAGCGCCGAACATTCAGTACTTC. Translating it yields CASSLLAPNIQYF.

The CDR3 loop reads CASSSGTGEPEAFF. For the CDR3, the DNA is TGTGCCAGCTCTTCCGGGACAGGAGAACCCGAAGCTTTCTTT. This chain uses TRBV18 with TRBJ1-1; TRBD1 matches 8 bases. Germline loops: CDR1 KGHSH, CDR2 LQKENI. J lost 8 bases, V lost 6 bases, and 11 bases had no gene match. The CDR3 consists of 14 residues. Variable domain in full (rest from reference TRBV18 and TRBJ1-1): NAGVMQNPRHLVRRRGQEARLRCSPMKGHSHVYWYRQLPEEGLKFMVYLQKENIIDESGMPKERFSAEFPKEGPSILRIQQVVRGDSAAYFCASSSGTGEPEAFFGQGTRLTVV.

The rearrangement links TRBV9 to TRBJ2-3; the D is unclear. The CDR3 extends over 12 amino acids. Germline lookup yields CDR1 SGDLS and CDR2 YYNGEE. With 2 bases removed from V and 3 bases from J, the gap between germline ends came to 4 bases. The CDR3 region is CASSVSTDTQYF. Here the CDR3 DNA reads TGTGCCAGCAGCGTGTCGACAGATACGCAGTATTTT.

This chain connects TRBV7-9 to TRBJ2-7; TRBD1 aligns across 11 bases. CDR3 length: 15 amino acids. Germline CDR1 is SEHNR and CDR2 is FQNEAQ (reference sequence). V shed 5 bases and J 2 bases; nucleotides not matched to a gene: 5. The CDR3, as DNA: TGTGCCAGCAGCCCCCTGGACAGGGGGCCCTACGAGCAGTACGTC. This encodes CASSPLDRGPYEQYV.

The CDR3 region is CASSQVPGQFMNTEAFF. CDR3 sequence (DNA): TGCGCCAGCAGCCAAGTCCCGGGGCAGTTCATGAACACTGAAGCTTTCTTT. This rearrangement joins TRBV4-1 to TRBJ1-1, with D possibly being TRBD1 (5 bases). V gave up 1 base and J gave up 0 bases, with 15 bases separating them. The CDR3 has 17 amino acids. Per germline, CDR1 MGHRA and CDR2 YSYEKL.

The chain employs TRBV24-1 and TRBJ2-1; D is unresolved. There are 13 residues in the CDR3. V lost 4 bases to trimming and J lost 2 bases, with 5 bases between them. Germline V gene data show CDR1 as KGHDR and CDR2 as SFDVKD. Here the CDR3 reads CATSDQTYNEQFF. The DNA for the CDR3 is TGTGCCACCAGTGACCAAACCTACAATGAGCAGTTCTTC.

This rearrangement joins TRBV10-3 to TRBJ2-7; 7 bases agree with TRBD1. V dropped 5 bases and J dropped 0; count of bases not matched to a gene: 1. The CDR3 contains 13 residues. CDR1 and CDR2 (germline): ENHRY, SYGVKD. CDR3 region: CAISRDSSYEQYV. The CDR3 DNA reads as TGTGCCATCAGTCGGGACAGCTCCTACGAGCAGTACGTC.

The V and J genes are TRBV12-5 and TRBJ2-1; D ambiguous. This CDR3 has 12 residues. Germline assignment: CDR1 LGHNT and CDR2 FRNRAP. The V end was cut by 3 bases, the J end by 5 bases, with 5 bases between. CDR3 residues: CASGFGHNEQFF. The CDR3 coding sequence is TGTGCTAGTGGTTTCGGTCACAATGAGCAGTTCTTC.

This sequence joins TRBV6-2 or TRBV6-3 and TRBJ1-5; D is possibly TRBD1 (5 bases). The germline V and J ends were trimmed by 1 base and 4 bases, with 11 bases remaining between them. This CDR3 region has 15 residues. Germline CDR1 reads MNHEY; CDR2 reads SVGEGT. CDR3 DNA: TGTGCCAGCAGTTACTATTTCGGGGGGAATCAGCCCCAGCATTTT. It translates to CASSYYFGGNQPQHF.

The chain carries TRBV2 and TRBJ1-4, with D possibly being TRBD1 (6 bases). This CDR3 region has 15 residues. Trimming pared 5 bases from V and 3 bases from J, leaving 13 bases between. CDR1 and CDR2 from the germline V gene are SNHLY and FYNNEI. CDR3 loop: CASSIQGGPNEKLFF. CDR3 DNA: TGTGCCAGCAGTATACAGGGAGGACCTAATGAAAAACTGTTTTTT.

The chain links TRBV5-6 to TRBJ1-2; TRBD1 aligns across 8 bases. CDR3 length: 12 residues. The V gene's germline CDR1 is SGHDT and CDR2 YYEEEE. J was trimmed by 9 bases and V by 4 bases; bases with no gene match: 5. The CDR3 nucleotides read TGTGCCAGCAGCGTCGGGACAGGCAGCTACACCTTC. It yields the protein CASSVGTGSYTF.

The chain recombines TRBV30 with TRBJ1-1; D gene ambiguous. Germline V gives CDR1 GTSNPN, CDR2 SVGIG (reference sequence). Trimming took 0 bases from V and 0 from J, leaving 8 bases between them. The CDR3 is made up of 14 amino acids. The CDR3, as DNA: TGTGCCTGGAGTGTCGGATGGGTGAACACTGAAGCTTTCTTT. This gives the protein CAWSVGWVNTEAFF.

This clone is medium-sized. The V and J genes are TRBV30 and TRBJ1-1; D gene unclear. Trimming removed 5 bases from V and 0 bases from J, with 7 bases in between. Germline V gives CDR1 GTSNPN, CDR2 SVGIG (reference sequence). The CDR3 extends over 12 amino acids. This CDR3 reads CAWSWMNTEAFF. The DNA of the CDR3 is TGTGCCTGGTCATGGATGAACACTGAAGCTTTCTTT.

CDR3 DNA sequence: TGTGCCAGCAGCCTTGATGTGGGGGCCAACGTCCTGACTTTC. Its translation: CASSLDVGANVLTF. The chain employs TRBV7-6 and TRBJ2-6; no clear D gene. This CDR3 has 14 amino acids. CDR1 and CDR2 from the germline V gene are SGHVS and FNYEAQ. The V and J ends lost 5 bases and 4 bases respectively, with 9 bases between them. Full variable domain (remainder filled in from reference TRBV7-6 and TRBJ2-6): GAGVSQSPRYKVTKRGQDVALRCDPISGHVSLYWYRQALGQGPEFLTYFNYEAQQDKSGLPNDRFSAERPEGSISTLTIQRTEQRDSAMYRCASSLDVGANVLTFGAGSRLTVL.

J is TRBJ1-2 and V is TRBV7-9, with D possibly TRBD1 on 6 matching bases. The CDR3 is 13 amino acids. Trimming pared 3 bases from V and 6 bases from J, leaving 11 bases between. CDR1 is SEHNR, CDR2 FQNEAQ, per germline (reference sequence). The CDR3 here is CASSFGTLNGYTF. The CDR3 DNA sequence: TGTGCCAGCAGCTTCGGGACATTGAATGGCTACACCTTC.

The chain is built from TRBV12-3 or TRBV12-4 and TRBJ2-7; no definite D call. CDR3 length equals 12 residues. The V and J ends lost 1 base and 7 bases respectively, with 8 bases between them. CDR3: CASSLDYGEQYV. For the CDR3, the DNA is TGTGCCAGCAGTTTAGATTATGGGGAGCAGTACGTC.

This clone has a single count. This chain uses TRBV5-1 with TRBJ1-5; maybe TRBD1 (6 bases). Trimming stripped 2 bases from V and 0 bases from J, with 24 bases between. The CDR3 length is 20 residues. Germline assignment: CDR1 SGHRS and CDR2 YFSETQ. CDR3 sequence: CASSFSPLGQYSSSNQPQHF. For the CDR3, the DNA is TGCGCCAGCAGCTTTTCCCCCCTTGGACAGTATAGTTCTAGCAATCAGCCCCAGCATTTT.